This note documents a single T cell receptor beta chain sequence. The CDR3 extends over 16 amino acids. Germline assignment: CDR1 SEHNR and CDR2 FQNEAQ (reference sequence). V was cut by 3 bases and J by 0 bases, with 12 bases left in between. The data stem from a study of blood T cell repertoires in COVID-19. Background on the study: The cDNA or gDNA used as material had been derived from T cells, B-cell-depleted T cells, or PBMCs.

Clones were read by immunoSEQ multiplex PCR, and TCRdb kept only the in-frame ones, dropping some. The table has 350,000 to 450,000 clones, 75% to 90% seen once. Sequenced: peripheral blood. V is TRBV7-9 and J is TRBJ1-5, with D possibly TRBD1 on 6 matching bases. This TCR was sampled from a woman aged 18-35 years with acute or convalescent COVID-19. The CDR3 bases are TGTGCCAGCAGCTTGGGGCAGGGGACTAGCAATCAGCCCCAGCATTTT. Translation gives CASSLGQGTSNQPQHF. Drawing the rest from reference TRBV7-9 and TRBJ1-5, the complete variable domain is DTGVSQNPRHKITKRGQNVTFRCDPISEHNRLYWYRQTLGQGPEFLTYFQNEAQLEKSRLLSDRFSAERPKGSFSTLEIQRTEQGDSAMYLCASSLGQGTSNQPQHFGDGTRLSIL.